The rows below give T cell receptor beta chains drawn from one sample of a study of naive and memory T cell subsets. TCRdb reanalysed the UMI-ligation and nested PCR reads using MiXCR and keeps one entry per CDR3 protein. The sample has about 160,000 distinct CDR3 sequences; approximately 22% are singletons. Sample: naive CD4+ T cells from blood. The receptors originated from a human donor in good health. The CDR3 runs from the conserved cysteine through the conserved F or W. The order of the fields is D gene, clone size, V gene, J gene, CDR3 protein, CDR3 DNA. A D gene is named only where the DNA matches it firmly. A clone size is listed for some rows: how often the clone was seen (once, few, many), or a class if it is expanded.

.	.	TRBV28	TRBJ2-7	CASGQGTRDEQYF	TGTGCCAGCGGGCAGGGAACGAGGGACGAGCAGTACTTC
.	.	TRBV6-6	TRBJ2-5	CASTDRGGRETQYF	TGTGCCAGCACCGATAGGGGGGGAAGAGAGACCCAGTACTTC
.	many	TRBV29-1	TRBJ2-2	CSVETWGLRAAEELFF	TGCAGCGTTGAAACTTGGGGACTTCGCGCAGCTGAAGAGCTGTTTTTT
.	.	TRBV29-1	TRBJ2-7	CSVIDTGRTYEQYF	TGCAGCGTGATCGATACAGGGAGGACCTACGAGCAGTACTTC
.	many	TRBV29-1	TRBJ1-1	CSVEGQLTTEAFF	TGCAGCGTAGAAGGACAGTTGACAACTGAAGCTTTCTTT
.	.	TRBV6-2/TRBV6-3	TRBJ2-1	CASSYEPRPPRWNEQFF	TGTGCCAGCAGTTACGAGCCAAGACCTCCCCGGTGGAATGAGCAGTTCTTC
.	few	TRBV6-2/TRBV6-3	TRBJ1-5	CASSYSGQPYSNQPQHF	TGTGCCAGCAGTTACTCAGGACAGCCGTATAGCAATCAGCCCCAGCATTTT
.	many	TRBV20-1	TRBJ2-7	CSARDITVSYEQYF	TGCAGTGCTAGAGATATAACGGTTTCCTACGAGCAGTACTTC
TRBD1	many	TRBV20-1	TRBJ1-1	CSPHNPGQGMNTEAFF	TGCAGTCCCCACAATCCGGGACAGGGGATGAACACTGAAGCTTTCTTT
TRBD2	few	TRBV20-1	TRBJ2-3	CSARVGTSGSTDTQYF	TGCAGTGCTAGAGTCGGGACTAGCGGGAGCACAGATACGCAGTATTTT
TRBD2	few	TRBV2	TRBJ2-1	CASGTSGNSYNEQFF	TGTGCCAGTGGGACTAGCGGGAACTCCTACAATGAGCAGTTCTTC
.	.	TRBV7-2	TRBJ2-3	CASSLALGGGDTQYF	TGTGCCAGCAGCTTAGCGCTGGGAGGGGGCGATACGCAGTATTTT
TRBD1	few	TRBV19	TRBJ1-5	CASMSRGNGQPQHF	TGTGCCAGTATGTCCAGGGGGAATGGGCAGCCCCAGCATTTT
.	.	TRBV28	TRBJ1-5	CASRDTGKGDNQPQHF	TGTGCCAGCAGAGACACAGGGAAGGGAGATAATCAGCCCCAGCATTTT
.	few	TRBV15	TRBJ1-3	CATSRDYVGADSGNTIYF	TGTGCCACCAGCAGAGATTATGTAGGGGCAGACTCTGGAAACACCATATATTTT
.	.	TRBV10-3	TRBJ2-7	CAISESGAHSYEQYF	TGTGCCATCAGTGAGTCAGGGGCGCACTCCTACGAGCAGTACTTC
.	.	TRBV20-1	TRBJ2-1	CSARDREGLQGTEQFF	TGCAGTGCTAGAGATAGGGAAGGACTCCAGGGCACTGAGCAGTTCTTC
TRBD1	few	TRBV28	TRBJ2-7	CASSWDRSTEQYF	TGTGCCAGCAGTTGGGACAGGTCGACCGAGCAGTACTTC